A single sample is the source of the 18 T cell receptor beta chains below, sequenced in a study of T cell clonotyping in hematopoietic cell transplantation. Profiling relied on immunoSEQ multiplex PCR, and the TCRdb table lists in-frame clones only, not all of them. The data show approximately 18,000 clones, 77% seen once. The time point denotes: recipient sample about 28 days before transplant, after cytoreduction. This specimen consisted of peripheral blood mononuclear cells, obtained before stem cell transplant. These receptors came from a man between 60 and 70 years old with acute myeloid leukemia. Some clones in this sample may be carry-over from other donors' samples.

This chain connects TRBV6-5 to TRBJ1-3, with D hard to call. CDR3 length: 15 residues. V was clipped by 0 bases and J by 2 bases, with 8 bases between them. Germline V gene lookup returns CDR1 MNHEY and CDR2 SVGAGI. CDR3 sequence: CASSYSSTAGNTIYF. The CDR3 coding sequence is TGTGCCAGCAGTTACTCGAGTACAGCTGGAAACACCATATATTTT.

The CDR3 DNA follows: TGTGCCAGCAGCGACACCCTAGCGGGGGATTACAATGAGCAGTTCTTC. It specifies CASSDTLAGDYNEQFF. The rearrangement uses TRBV7-3 and TRBJ2-1; TRBD2 matches 10 bases. The junction had 8 bases not matched to a gene; V was cut back by 5 bases and J by 4 bases. Per the germline V gene, CDR1 is SGHTA and CDR2 is FQGTGA. The CDR3 sequence is 16 residues long.

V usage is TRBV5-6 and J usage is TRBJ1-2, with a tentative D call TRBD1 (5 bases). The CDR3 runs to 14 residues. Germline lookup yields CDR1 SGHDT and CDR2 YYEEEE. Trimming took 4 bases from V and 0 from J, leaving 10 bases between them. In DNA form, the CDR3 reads TGTGCCAGCAGCGGCGGGGGATCTAACTATGGCTACACCTTC. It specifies CASSGGGSNYGYTF.

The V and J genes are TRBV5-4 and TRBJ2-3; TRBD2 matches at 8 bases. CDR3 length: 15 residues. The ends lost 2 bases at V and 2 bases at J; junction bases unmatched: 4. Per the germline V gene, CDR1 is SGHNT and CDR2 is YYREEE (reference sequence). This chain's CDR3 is CASSFSGGSTDTQYF. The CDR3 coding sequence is TGTGCCAGCAGCTTCAGCGGGGGCTCCACAGATACGCAGTATTTT. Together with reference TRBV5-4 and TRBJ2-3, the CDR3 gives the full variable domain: ETGVTQSPTHLIKTRGQQVTLRCSSQSGHNTVSWYQQALGQGPQFIFQYYREEENGRGNFPPRFSGLQFPNYSSELNVNALELDDSALYLCASSFSGGSTDTQYFGPGTRLTVL.

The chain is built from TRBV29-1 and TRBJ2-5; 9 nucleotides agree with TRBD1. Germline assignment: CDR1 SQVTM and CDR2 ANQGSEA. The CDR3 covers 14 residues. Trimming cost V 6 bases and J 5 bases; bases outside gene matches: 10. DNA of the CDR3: TGCAGCGTGTCGGACAGGGGAGGTGCTGAGACCCAGTACTTC. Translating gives CSVSDRGGAETQYF.

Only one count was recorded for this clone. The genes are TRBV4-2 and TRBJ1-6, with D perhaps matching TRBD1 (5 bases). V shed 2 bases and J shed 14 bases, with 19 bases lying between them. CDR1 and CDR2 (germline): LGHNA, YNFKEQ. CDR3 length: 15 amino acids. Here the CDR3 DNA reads TGTGCCAGCAGCCAAACCGGGACCGAAGACTTGGCCCTCCACTTT. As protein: CASSQTGTEDLALHF.

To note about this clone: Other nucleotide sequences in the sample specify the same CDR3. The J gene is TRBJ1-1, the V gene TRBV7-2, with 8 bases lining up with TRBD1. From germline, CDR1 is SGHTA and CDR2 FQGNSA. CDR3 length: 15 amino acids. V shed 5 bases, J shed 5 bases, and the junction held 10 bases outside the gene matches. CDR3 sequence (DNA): TGTGCCAGCAGCCGCTACTCCACAGGGGGAACTGAAGCTTTCTTT. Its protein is CASSRYSTGGTEAFF.

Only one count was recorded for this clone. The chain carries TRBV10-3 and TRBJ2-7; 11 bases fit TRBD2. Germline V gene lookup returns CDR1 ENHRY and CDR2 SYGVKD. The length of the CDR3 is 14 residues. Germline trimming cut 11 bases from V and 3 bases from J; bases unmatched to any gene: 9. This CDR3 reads CASRDLAGGYEQYF. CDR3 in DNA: TGTGCCTCTCGGGACCTAGCGGGGGGCTACGAGCAGTACTTC.

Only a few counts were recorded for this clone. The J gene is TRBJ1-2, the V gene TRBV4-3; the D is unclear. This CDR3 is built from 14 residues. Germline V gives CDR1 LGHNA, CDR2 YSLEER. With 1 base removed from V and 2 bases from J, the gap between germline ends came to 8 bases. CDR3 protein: CASSQVHGNYGYTF. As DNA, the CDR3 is TGCGCCAGCAGCCAAGTTCATGGCAACTATGGCTACACCTTC.

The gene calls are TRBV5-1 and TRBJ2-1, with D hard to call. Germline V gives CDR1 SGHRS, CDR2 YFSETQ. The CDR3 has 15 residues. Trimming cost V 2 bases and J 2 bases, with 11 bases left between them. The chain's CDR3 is CASSFDTKPYNEQFF. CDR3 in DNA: TGCGCCAGCAGCTTCGACACTAAACCCTACAATGAGCAGTTCTTC.

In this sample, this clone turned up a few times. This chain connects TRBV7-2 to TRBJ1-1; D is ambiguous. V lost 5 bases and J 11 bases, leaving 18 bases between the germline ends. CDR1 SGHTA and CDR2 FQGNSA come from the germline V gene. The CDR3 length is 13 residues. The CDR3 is CASSQRLWERAFF. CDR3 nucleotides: TGTGCCAGCAGCCAGAGACTGTGGGAGAGGGCTTTCTTT.

The CDR3 spells CAWRHEPDSENTDTQYF. The CDR3 coding sequence is TGTGCCTGGAGACACGAGCCGGACTCAGAAAACACAGATACGCAGTATTTT. The chain has TRBV30 and TRBJ2-3, with D possibly TRBD2 on 5 matching bases. In germline, CDR1 is GTSNPN, CDR2 SVGIG (reference sequence). This CDR3 has 17 residues. Trimming left V 3 bases short and J 2 bases short, with 21 bases between. The full variable domain, rest sourced from reference TRBV30 and TRBJ2-3, is SQTIHQWPATLVQPVGSPLSLECTVEGTSNPNLYWYRQAAGRGLQLLFYSVGIGQISSEVPQNLSASRPQDRQFILSSKKLLLSDSGFYLCAWRHEPDSENTDTQYFGPGTRLTVL.

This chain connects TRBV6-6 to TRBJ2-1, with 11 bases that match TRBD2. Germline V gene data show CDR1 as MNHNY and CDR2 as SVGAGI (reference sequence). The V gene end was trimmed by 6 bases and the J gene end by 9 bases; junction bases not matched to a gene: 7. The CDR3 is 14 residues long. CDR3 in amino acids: CASSLSGGASEQFF. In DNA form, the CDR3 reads TGTGCCAGCAGCCTTAGCGGGGGGGCCTCTGAGCAGTTCTTC.

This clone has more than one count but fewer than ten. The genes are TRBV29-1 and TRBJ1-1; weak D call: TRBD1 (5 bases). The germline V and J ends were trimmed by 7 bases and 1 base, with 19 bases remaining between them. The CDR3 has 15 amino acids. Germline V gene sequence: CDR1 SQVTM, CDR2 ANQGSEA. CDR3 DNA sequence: TGCAGCGCCGAGGGCAGGGAAGATGGGAACACTGAAGCTTTCTTT. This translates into CSAEGREDGNTEAFF.

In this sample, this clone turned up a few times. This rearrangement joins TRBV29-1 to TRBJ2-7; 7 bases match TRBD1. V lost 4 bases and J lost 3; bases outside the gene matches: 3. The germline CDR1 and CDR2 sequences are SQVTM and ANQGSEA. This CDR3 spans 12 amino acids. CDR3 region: CSVGQGDYEQYF. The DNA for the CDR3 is TGCAGCGTTGGACAGGGAGACTACGAGCAGTACTTC.

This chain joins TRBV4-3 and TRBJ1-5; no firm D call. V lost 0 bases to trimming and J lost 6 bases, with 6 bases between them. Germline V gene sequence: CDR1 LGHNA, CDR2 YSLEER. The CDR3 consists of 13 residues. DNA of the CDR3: TGCGCCAGCAGCCAAGATCACGGTCAGCCCCAGCATTTT. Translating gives CASSQDHGQPQHF.

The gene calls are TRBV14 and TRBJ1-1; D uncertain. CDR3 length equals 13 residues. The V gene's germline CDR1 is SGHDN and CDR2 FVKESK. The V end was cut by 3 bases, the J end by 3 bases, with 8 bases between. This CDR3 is CASSQVLYTEAFF. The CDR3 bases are TGTGCCAGCAGCCAGGTTTTGTACACTGAAGCTTTCTTT.

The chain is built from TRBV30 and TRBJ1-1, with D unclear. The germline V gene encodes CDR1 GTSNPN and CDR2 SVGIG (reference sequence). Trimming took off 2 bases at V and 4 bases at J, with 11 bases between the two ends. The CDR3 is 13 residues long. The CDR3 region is CAWSSGDRTEAFF. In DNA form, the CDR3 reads TGTGCCTGGAGTAGTGGGGATCGCACTGAAGCTTTCTTT. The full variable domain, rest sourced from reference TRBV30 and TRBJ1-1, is SQTIHQWPATLVQPVGSPLSLECTVEGTSNPNLYWYRQAAGRGLQLLFYSVGIGQISSEVPQNLSASRPQDRQFILSSKKLLLSDSGFYLCAWSSGDRTEAFFGQGTRLTVV.